The TCR beta chain under discussion was sequenced for a study of tumor-infiltrating lymphocytes in localized non-small cell lung cancer (dated by TCRdb to the early 2020s). Regarding the study in general: Patients whose samples were collected after neoadjuvant chemotherapy, as well as both smokers and never-smokers and several histologies, were included in the cohort. From each patient came resected tumor tissue plus uninvolved lung tissue from that same patient, and the uninvolved lung tissue was described as non-adjacent to the tumor. TCR sequencing was one of several integrated assays, alongside flow cytometry, multiplex immunofluorescence, RNA-seq, exome sequencing and proteomics, applied to the same patients. The overall ICON cohort was composed of 150 or so surgical patients with localized non-small cell lung cancer whose tumors were resected. A total of under 65 patients were part of the paired comparison of immunoSEQ T-cell fraction between tumor and uninvolved lung.

ICON enrollment began in early 2016, and the last patient was enrolled in September 2018. A subcohort of around 76 patients provided fresh tumor and matched uninvolved tissue for in-depth immune analyses, with TCR sequencing among those analyses. No cell sorting was done, and TCR sequencing was instead run on DNA isolated from bulk tissue. On the study overall, not on this receptor specifically: No difference in TCR-derived T-cell fraction was observed between the flow cytometry-defined immunotypes IM1 (good prognosis) and IM2 (poor prognosis). Because assay coverage varied across patients depending on available tissue quantity, TCR sequencing was performed for only a subset of the cohort. Because different assays used different pieces of the same tissue, intratumor heterogeneity could not be separated from technical variation. In line with immunofluorescence CD3 counts, TCRbeta sequencing supported higher T cell infiltration in tumors compared with uninvolved lung tissue. No association of tumor T-cell fraction from TCR sequencing with recurrence-free survival was found (p = 0.61).

Trimmed from V: 6 bases; trimmed from J: 1 base; junction bases lacking a gene match: 3. The CDR3 numbers 13 residues from cysteine through phenylalanine. Of the read, only the CDR3 DNA is kept; its 39 bases are in frame from base 1. CDR1 and CDR2 (SQVTM, ANQGSEA) derive from the germline V gene. Regarding this clone: Its binding antigen is unknown. No base-level quality is on record; no much larger clone is a single base apart.

The T-cell fraction in tumor and uninvolved lung tissue was obtained from TCR sequencing using the immunoSEQ assay. As for the authors' bioinformatics: For survival analysis, patients were divided into high (upper tertile) and low (lower two tertiles) T-cell fraction groups, which were compared by log-rank test. A signed-rank test was used to test paired tumor versus uninvolved lung differences in T-cell fraction. TCRdb stores this immuneACCESS table with in-frame sequences only. Part of the clones is absent; in the studies checked, under half of the shortfall reflects unresolved V genes, and no reason is known for the rest. The V and J calls and clone size were taken over from that table, and D and trimming were inferred from the DNA. The sample table lists about 14,000 clones, 70% to 80% of them with a count of one. Clones ranked in the top ten supply about 4% of the sample.

The receptor was isolated from a human donor with non-small cell lung cancer. Sequencing was performed on lung tumor tissue. The chain employs TRBV29-1 and TRBJ2-1; the junction holds 7 bases that match TRBD1. At the DNA level, the sequence is TGCAGCGTGGACAGGTCTTCCTACAATGAGCAGTTCTTC. This sequence encodes CSVDRSSYNEQFF.